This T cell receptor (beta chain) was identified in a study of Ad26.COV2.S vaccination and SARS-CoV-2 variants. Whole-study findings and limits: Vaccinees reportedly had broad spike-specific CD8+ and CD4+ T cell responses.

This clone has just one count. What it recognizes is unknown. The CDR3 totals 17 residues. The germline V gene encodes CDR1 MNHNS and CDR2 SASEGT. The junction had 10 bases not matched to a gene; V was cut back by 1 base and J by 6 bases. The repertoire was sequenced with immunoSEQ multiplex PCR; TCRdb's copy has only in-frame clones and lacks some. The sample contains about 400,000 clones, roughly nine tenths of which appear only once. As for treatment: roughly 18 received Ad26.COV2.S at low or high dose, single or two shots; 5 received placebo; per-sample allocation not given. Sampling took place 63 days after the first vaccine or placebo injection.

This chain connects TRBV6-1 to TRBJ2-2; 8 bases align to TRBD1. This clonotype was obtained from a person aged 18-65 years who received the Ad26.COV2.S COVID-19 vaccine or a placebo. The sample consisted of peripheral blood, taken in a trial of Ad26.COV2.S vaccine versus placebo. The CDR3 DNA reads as TGTGCCAGCAGTGAAGTGGGGCAGGGGGCACCTCCCGGGGAGCTGTTTTTT. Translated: CASSEVGQGAPPGELFF.